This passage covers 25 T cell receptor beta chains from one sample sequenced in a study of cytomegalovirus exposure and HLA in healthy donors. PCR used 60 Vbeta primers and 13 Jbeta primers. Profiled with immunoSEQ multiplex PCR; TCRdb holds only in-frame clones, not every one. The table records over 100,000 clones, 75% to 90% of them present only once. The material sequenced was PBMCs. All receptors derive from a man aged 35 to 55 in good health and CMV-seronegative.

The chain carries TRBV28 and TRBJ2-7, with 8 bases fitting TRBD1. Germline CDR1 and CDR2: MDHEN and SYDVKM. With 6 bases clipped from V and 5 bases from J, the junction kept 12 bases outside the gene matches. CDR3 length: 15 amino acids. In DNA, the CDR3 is TGTGCCAGCAGCCCCTGGAGGACAGGGAGGCACGAGCAGTACTTC. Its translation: CASSPWRTGRHEQYF.

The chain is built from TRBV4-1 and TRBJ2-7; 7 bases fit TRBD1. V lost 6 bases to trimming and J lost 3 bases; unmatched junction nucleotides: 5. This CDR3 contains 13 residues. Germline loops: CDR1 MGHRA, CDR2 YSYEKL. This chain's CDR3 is CASRPRTGYEQYF. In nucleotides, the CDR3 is TGCGCCAGCAGACCGAGGACAGGCTACGAGCAGTACTTC.

The CDR3 here is CASSLYRGSTDTQYF. The DNA of the CDR3 is TGTGCCAGCAGCTTATACAGGGGGAGCACAGATACGCAGTATTTT. The V gene is TRBV7-2, the J gene TRBJ2-3; TRBD1 agrees at 8 bases. The V gene end was trimmed by 2 bases and the J gene end by 0 bases; junction bases not matched to a gene: 1. This CDR3 is built from 15 residues. CDR1 and CDR2 (germline): SGHTA, FQGNSA.

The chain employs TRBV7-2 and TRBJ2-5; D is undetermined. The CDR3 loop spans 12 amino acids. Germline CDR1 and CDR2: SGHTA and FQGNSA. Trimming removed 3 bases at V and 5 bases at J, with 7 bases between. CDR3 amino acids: CASSLGVETQYF. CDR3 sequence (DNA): TGTGCCAGCAGCTTGGGCGTGGAGACCCAGTACTTC.

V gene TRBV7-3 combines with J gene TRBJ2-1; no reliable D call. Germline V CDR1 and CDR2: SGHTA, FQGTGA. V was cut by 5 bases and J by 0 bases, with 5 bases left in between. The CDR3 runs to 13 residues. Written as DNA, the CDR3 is TGTGCCAGCAGCCCCAGCTCCTACAATGAGCAGTTCTTC. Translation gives CASSPSSYNEQFF.

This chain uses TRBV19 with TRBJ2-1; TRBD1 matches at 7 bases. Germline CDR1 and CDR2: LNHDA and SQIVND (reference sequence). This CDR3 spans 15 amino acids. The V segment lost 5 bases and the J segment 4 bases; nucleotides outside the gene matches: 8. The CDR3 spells CASSSTGESYNEQFF. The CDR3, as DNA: TGTGCCAGTAGTTCTACAGGGGAGAGTTACAATGAGCAGTTCTTC.

The CDR3 is CASSPGLVVEQFF. CDR3 DNA sequence: TGTGCCAGTAGTCCGGGACTAGTAGTGGAGCAGTTCTTC. This sequence joins TRBV19 and TRBJ2-1; 8 bases map to TRBD2. CDR1 is LNHDA and CDR2 is SQIVND in the germline V gene (reference sequence). This CDR3 is 13 amino acids long. V was clipped by 5 bases and J by 10 bases; unmatched bases: 7.

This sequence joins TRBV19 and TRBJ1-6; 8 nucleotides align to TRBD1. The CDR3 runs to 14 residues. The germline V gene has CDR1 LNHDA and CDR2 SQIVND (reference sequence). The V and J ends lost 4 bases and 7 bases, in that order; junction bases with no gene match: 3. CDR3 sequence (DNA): TGTGCCAGTAGTACGACAGGGGAAAATTCACCCCTCCACTTT. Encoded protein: CASSTTGENSPLHF.

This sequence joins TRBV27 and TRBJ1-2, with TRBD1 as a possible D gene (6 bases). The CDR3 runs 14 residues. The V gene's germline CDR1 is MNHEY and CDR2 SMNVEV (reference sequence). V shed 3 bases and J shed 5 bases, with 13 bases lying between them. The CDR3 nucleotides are TGTGCCAGCAGTTTCTCCCCAGGGGTTTATGGCTACACCTTC. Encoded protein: CASSFSPGVYGYTF.

The chain's CDR3 is CASSLVAGGPSDTQYF. CDR3 coding DNA: TGTGCCAGCAGCTTAGTGGCGGGGGGGCCAAGTGATACGCAGTATTTT. This chain joins TRBV7-2 and TRBJ2-3, with 9 nucleotides matching TRBD2. Trimming took 1 base from V and 6 from J; bases not matched to a gene: 8. This CDR3 comprises 16 residues. Germline values: CDR1 SGHTA, CDR2 FQGNSA.

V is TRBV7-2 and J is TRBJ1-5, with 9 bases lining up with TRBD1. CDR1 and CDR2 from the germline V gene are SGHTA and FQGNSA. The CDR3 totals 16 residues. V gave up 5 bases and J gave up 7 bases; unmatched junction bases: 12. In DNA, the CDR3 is TGTGCCAGCAGCGTGACAGGGGGAAGGGTGGGGCAGCCCCAGCATTTT. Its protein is CASSVTGGRVGQPQHF.

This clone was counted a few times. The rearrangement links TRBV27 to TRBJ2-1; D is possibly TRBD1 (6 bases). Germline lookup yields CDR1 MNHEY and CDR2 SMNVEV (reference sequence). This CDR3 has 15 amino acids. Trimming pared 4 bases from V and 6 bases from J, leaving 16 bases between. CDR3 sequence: CASSSRQVRGNEQFF. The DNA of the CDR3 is TGTGCCAGCAGTTCCCGACAGGTCAGAGGCAATGAGCAGTTCTTC.

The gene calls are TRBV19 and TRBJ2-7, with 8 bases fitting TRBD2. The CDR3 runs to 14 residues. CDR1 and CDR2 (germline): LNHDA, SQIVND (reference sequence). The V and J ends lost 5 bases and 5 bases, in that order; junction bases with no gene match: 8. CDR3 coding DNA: TGTGCCAGTAGTTTCGGGGGGGCCGGGAACGAGCAGTACTTC. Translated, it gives CASSFGGAGNEQYF.

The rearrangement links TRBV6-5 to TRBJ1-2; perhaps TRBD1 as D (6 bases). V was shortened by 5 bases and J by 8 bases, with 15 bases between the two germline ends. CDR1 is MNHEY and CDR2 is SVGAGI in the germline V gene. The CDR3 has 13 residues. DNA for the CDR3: TGTGCCAGCAGTCCCAACAGGGTAGGCGGCTACACCTTC. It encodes CASSPNRVGGYTF.

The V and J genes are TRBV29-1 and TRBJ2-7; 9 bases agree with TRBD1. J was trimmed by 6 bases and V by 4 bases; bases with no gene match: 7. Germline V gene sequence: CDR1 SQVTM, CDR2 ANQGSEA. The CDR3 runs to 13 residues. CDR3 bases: TGCAGCGTTGGAGGACGGGACAGGGTCGAGCAGTACTTC. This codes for CSVGGRDRVEQYF.

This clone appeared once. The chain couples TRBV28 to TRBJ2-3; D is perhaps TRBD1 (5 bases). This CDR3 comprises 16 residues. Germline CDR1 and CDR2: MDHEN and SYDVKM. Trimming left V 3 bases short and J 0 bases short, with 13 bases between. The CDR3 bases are TGTGCCAGCAGTTTCCCGGACAAATCTAGCACAGATACGCAGTATTTT. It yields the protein CASSFPDKSSTDTQYF.

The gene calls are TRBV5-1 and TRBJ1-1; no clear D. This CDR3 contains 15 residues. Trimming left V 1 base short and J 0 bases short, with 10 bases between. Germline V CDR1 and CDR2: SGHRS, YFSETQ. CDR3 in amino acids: CASSLNPQVNTEAFF. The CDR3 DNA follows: TGCGCCAGCAGCTTGAATCCCCAGGTGAACACTGAAGCTTTCTTT.

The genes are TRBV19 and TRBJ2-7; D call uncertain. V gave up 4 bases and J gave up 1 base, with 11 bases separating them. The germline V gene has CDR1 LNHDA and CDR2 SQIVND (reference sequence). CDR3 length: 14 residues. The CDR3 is CASSTDILSYEQYF. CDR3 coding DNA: TGTGCCAGTAGTACCGATATACTTTCCTACGAGCAGTACTTC.

In DNA, the CDR3 is TGCGCCAGCAGCAATGATGGGCAGGGAGGTGGAAACACCATATATTTT. It encodes CASSNDGQGGGNTIYF. The chain joins TRBV5-1 to TRBJ1-3; D possibly corresponds to TRBD1 (5 bases). The CDR3 is made up of 16 amino acids. Trimming left V 4 bases short and J 3 bases short, with 17 bases between. Germline loops: CDR1 SGHRS, CDR2 YFSETQ.

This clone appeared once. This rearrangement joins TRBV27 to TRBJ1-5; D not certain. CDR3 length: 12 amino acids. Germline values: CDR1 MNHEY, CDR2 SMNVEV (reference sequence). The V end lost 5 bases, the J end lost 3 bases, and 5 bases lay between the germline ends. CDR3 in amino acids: CASSPLNQPQHF. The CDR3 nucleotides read TGTGCCAGCAGTCCCCTCAATCAGCCCCAGCATTTT.

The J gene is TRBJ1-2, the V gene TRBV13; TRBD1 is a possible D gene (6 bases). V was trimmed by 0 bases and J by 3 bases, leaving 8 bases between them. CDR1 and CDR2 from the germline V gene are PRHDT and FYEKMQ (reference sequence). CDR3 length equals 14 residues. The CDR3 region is CASSLGQGDYGYTF. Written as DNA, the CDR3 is TGTGCCAGCAGCTTAGGACAGGGAGACTATGGCTACACCTTC.

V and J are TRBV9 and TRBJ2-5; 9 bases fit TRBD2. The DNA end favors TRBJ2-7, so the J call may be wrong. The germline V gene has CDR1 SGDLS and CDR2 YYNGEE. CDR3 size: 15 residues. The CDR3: CASSEASGTNYEQYF. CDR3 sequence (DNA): TGTGCCAGCTCGGAGGCTAGCGGGACCAACTACGAGCAGTACTTC.

The CDR3: CASRLRDSHYEQYF. In DNA form, the CDR3 reads TGTGCCAGCAGGCTCCGGGACAGCCACTACGAGCAGTACTTC. The chain couples TRBV2 to TRBJ2-7; 7 bases match TRBD1. The CDR3 length is 14 residues. J was trimmed by 3 bases and V by 6 bases; bases with no gene match: 8. Looked up from germline, CDR1 is SNHLY and CDR2 is FYNNEI.

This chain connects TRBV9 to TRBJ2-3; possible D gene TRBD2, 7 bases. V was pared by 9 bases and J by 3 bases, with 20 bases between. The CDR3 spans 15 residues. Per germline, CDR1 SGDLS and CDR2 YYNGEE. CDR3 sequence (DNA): TGTGCCATTCCCAGGGGCGGGGGAATAACAGATACGCAGTATTTT. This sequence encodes CAIPRGGGITDTQYF.

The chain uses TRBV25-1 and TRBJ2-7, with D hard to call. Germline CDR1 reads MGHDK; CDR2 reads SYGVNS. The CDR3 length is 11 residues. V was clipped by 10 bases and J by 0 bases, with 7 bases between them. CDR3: CATQDSYEQYF. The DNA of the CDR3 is TGTGCCACCCAGGACTCCTACGAGCAGTACTTC.